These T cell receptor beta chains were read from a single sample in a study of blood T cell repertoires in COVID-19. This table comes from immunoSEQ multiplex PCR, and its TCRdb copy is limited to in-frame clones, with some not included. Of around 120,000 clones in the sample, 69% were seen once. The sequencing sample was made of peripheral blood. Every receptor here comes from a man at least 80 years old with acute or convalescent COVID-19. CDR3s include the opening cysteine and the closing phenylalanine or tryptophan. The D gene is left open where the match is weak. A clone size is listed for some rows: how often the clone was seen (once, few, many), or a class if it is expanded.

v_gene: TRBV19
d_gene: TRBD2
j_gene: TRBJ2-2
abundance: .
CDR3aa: CASRASGRSRGGELFF
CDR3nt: TGTGCCAGTAGGGCCAGCGGGAGAAGTCGGGGCGGGGAGCTGTTTTTT

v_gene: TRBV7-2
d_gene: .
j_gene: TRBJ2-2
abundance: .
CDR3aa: CASSSNLGEENTGELFF
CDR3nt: TGTGCCAGCAGCTCAAATCTCGGGGAAGAGAACACCGGGGAGCTGTTTTTT

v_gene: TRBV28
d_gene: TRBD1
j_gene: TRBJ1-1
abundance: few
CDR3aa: CASSWRGGNTEAFF
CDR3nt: TGTGCCAGCAGTTGGAGAGGGGGCAACACTGAAGCTTTCTTT

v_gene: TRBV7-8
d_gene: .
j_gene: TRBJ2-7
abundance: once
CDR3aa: CASSQPLVNPYEQYF
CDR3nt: TGTGCCAGCAGCCAACCCCTAGTAAACCCCTACGAGCAGTACTTC

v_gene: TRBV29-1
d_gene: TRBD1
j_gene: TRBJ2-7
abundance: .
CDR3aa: CSVERDRDLFGPCEQYF
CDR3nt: TGCAGCGTTGAAAGGGACAGGGACCTCTTTGGGCCGTGCGAGCAGTACTTC

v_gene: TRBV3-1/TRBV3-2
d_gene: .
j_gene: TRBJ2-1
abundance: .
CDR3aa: CASSQDGATYNEQFF
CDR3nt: TGTGCCAGCAGCCAAGATGGGGCGACCTACAATGAGCAGTTCTTC

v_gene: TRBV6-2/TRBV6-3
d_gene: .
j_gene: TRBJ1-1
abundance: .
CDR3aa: CASSLQGTTEAFF
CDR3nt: TGTGCCAGCAGTTTACAGGGAACCACTGAAGCTTTCTTT

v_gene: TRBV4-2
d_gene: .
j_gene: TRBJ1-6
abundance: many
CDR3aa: CASSQGTAISPLHF
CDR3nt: TGTGCCAGCAGCCAAGGGACAGCTATTTCACCCCTCCACTTT

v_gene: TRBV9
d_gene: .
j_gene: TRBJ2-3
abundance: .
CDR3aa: CASSRSGLGTDTQYF
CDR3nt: TGTGCCAGCAGCAGGAGCGGTCTCGGCACAGATACGCAGTATTTT

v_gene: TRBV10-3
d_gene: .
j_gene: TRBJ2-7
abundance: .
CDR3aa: CAITGDSHEQYF
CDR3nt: TGTGCCATCACGGGGGATTCCCACGAGCAGTACTTC

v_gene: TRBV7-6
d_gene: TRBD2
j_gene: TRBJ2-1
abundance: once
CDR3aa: CASSRVGMGSGSRNEQFF
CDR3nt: TGTGCCAGCAGCCGCGTCGGTATGGGTAGCGGGAGTCGAAATGAGCAGTTCTTC

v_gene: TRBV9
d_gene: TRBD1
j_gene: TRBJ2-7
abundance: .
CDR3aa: CASSVGQGVPYEQYF
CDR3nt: TGTGCCAGCAGCGTAGGACAGGGGGTTCCCTACGAGCAGTACTTC

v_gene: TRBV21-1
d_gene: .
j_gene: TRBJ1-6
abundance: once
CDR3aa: CASSKNGRIDSPLHF
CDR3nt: TGTGCCAGCAGCAAGAATGGTAGAATTGATTCACCCCTCCACTTT

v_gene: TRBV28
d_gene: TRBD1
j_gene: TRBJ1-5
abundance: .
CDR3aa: CAAAGGSGGNQPQHF
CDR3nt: TGTGCAGCAGCAGGGGGCTCCGGGGGAAATCAGCCCCAGCATTTT

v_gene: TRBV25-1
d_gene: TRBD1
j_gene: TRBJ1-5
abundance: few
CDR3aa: CASRAQGINQPQHF
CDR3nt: TGTGCCAGCAGGGCACAGGGGATAAATCAGCCCCAGCATTTT

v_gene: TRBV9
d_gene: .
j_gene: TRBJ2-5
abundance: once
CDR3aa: CASSRQGSPETQYF
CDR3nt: TGTGCCAGCAGCCGGCAGGGGTCGCCGGAGACCCAGTACTTC

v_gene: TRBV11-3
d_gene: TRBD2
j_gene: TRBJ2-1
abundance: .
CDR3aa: CASSLDGRSTYNEQFF
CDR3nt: TGTGCCAGCAGCTTAGACGGGAGGTCAACCTACAATGAGCAGTTCTTC

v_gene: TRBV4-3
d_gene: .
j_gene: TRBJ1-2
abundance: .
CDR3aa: CASSQDQPGANYGYTF
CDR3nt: TGCGCCAGCAGCCAAGATCAGCCCGGGGCTAACTATGGCTACACCTTC

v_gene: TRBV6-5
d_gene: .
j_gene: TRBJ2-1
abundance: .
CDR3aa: CASSRDLPYNEQFF
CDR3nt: TGTGCCAGCAGTCGGGACTTACCCTACAATGAGCAGTTCTTC

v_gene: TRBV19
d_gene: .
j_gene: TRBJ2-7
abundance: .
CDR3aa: CASSIIGGLDEQYF
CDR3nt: TGTGCCAGTAGTATTATCGGGGGGCTCGATGAGCAGTACTTC

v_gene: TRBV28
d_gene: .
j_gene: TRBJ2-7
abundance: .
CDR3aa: CAVDTSPSYEQYF
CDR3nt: TGTGCCGTAGACACCTCTCCGTCCTACGAGCAGTACTTC

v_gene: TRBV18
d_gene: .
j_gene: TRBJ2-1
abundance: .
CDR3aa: CASSTLTGSEQFF
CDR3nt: TGTGCCAGCTCAACCCTCACAGGTTCTGAGCAGTTCTTC

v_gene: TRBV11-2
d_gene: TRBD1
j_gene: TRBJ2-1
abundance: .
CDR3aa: CASRGQGYNEQFF
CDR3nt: TGTGCCAGCAGGGGACAGGGTTACAATGAGCAGTTCTTC

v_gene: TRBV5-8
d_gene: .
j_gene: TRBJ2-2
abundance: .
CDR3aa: CASIYLTRPGELFF
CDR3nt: TGTGCCAGCATATACCTGACTAGGCCCGGGGAGCTGTTTTTT

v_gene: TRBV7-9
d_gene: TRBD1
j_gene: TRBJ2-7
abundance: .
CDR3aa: CASSSDRERSYEQYF
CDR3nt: TGTGCCAGCAGCTCGGACAGGGAGCGGTCCTACGAGCAGTACTTC

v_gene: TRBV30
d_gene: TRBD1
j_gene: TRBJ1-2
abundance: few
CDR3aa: CASQGGLGGYTF
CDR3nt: TGTGCCTCACAAGGGGGCCTGGGTGGCTACACCTTC